The 15 T cell receptor beta chains reported below all come from one sample, sequenced in a study. TCRdb reprocessed the RT-PCR reads via MiXCR and lists one record per CDR3 protein. This sample has about 700,000 distinct CDR3 sequences, with more than 13% found just once. Sequencing was carried out using memory CD4+ T cells from blood. All receptors derive from a female donor in good health, serving as a healthy control.

This clonotype was recorded many times. This rearrangement joins TRBV20-1 to TRBJ2-7, with D possibly called TRBD1 or TRBD2 (5 bases each). V was pared by 6 bases and J by 2 bases, with 17 bases between. The CDR3 covers 14 residues. Germline values: CDR1 DFQATT, CDR2 SNEGSKA (reference sequence). CDR3 region: CSASAIGAPYEQYF. CDR3 coding DNA: TGCAGTGCCTCCGCAATCGGGGCCCCCTACGAGCAGTACTTC.

This clonotype occurred many times. The chain is built from TRBV20-1 and TRBJ1-3; no reliable D call. Trimming removed 4 bases from V and 4 bases from J, with 8 bases in between. The CDR3 is 12 residues long. Germline assignment: CDR1 DFQATT and CDR2 SNEGSKA (reference sequence). CDR3 bases: TGCAGTGCTAAGGGTTACGGAAACACCATATATTTT. It specifies CSAKGYGNTIYF.

The V call is TRBV20-1, the J call TRBJ2-2; D is unclear. In germline, CDR1 is DFQATT, CDR2 SNEGSKA (reference sequence). CDR3 size: 13 residues. V lost 6 bases and J lost 0, with 8 bases in between. Written as DNA, the CDR3 is TGCAGTGCCATCGGGCCGAACACCGGGGAGCTGTTTTTT. Protein product: CSAIGPNTGELFF.

This clonotype occurred many times. This chain connects TRBV4-3 to TRBJ2-2; TRBD1 is a possible D gene (6 bases). Germline V lookup: CDR1 LGHNA, CDR2 YSLEER. Trimming removed 0 bases at V and 3 bases at J, with 8 bases between. The CDR3 sequence is 15 residues long. The CDR3 bases are TGCGCCAGCAGCCAAGACCACAGGGACACCGGGGAGCTGTTTTTT. This sequence encodes CASSQDHRDTGELFF.

V and J are TRBV27 and TRBJ1-2, with TRBD1 matching 9 bases. CDR3 length equals 14 residues. J was trimmed by 1 base and V by 10 bases; bases with no gene match: 7. CDR1 and CDR2 from the germline V gene are MNHEY and SMNVEV (reference sequence). CDR3 DNA sequence: TGTGCCACGGGACAGGGAGGGTTTAACTATGGCTACACCTTC. Its protein is CATGQGGFNYGYTF.

The sample holds many counts of this clonotype. The V gene is TRBV18, the J gene TRBJ2-7, with TRBD2 identical over 9 bases. J was trimmed by 3 bases and V by 0 bases; bases with no gene match: 3. Germline CDR1 is KGHSH and CDR2 is LQKENI. The CDR3 totals 15 residues. CDR3 DNA: TGTGCCAGCTCACCACCGCGGCGGGGGGGCTACGAGCAGTACTTC. It encodes CASSPPRRGGYEQYF.

The chain combines TRBV7-9 with TRBJ2-3, with D possibly TRBD2 on 6 matching bases. Germline V gene lookup returns CDR1 SEHNR and CDR2 FQNEAQ (reference sequence). Trimming took 2 bases from V and 5 from J, leaving 11 bases between them. The CDR3 contains 14 residues. CDR3 in amino acids: CASSLLAGLDTQYF. The CDR3 coding sequence is TGTGCCAGCAGCTTACTGGCGGGATTAGATACGCAGTATTTT.

This clonotype was recorded a few times. V gene TRBV20-1 combines with J gene TRBJ1-2; TRBD1 matches 8 bases. Per germline, CDR1 DFQATT and CDR2 SNEGSKA (reference sequence). The CDR3 is 14 residues long. J was trimmed by 2 bases and V by 3 bases; bases with no gene match: 5. CDR3 sequence reads: CSARKGQANYGYTF. CDR3 nucleotides: TGCAGTGCTAGGAAGGGACAGGCGAACTATGGCTACACCTTC.

This clonotype has a handful of counts. The chain combines TRBV7-9 with TRBJ2-5; 14 bases align to TRBD2. Trimming cost V 4 bases and J 5 bases; bases outside gene matches: 9. CDR1 is SEHNR and CDR2 is FQNEAQ in the germline V gene (reference sequence). This CDR3 has 17 residues. CDR3 in DNA: TGTGCCAGCAGCTCGGTAACGACTAGCGGGAGGGAGGAGACCCAGTACTTC. It translates to CASSSVTTSGREETQYF.

A few counts support this clonotype. The gene calls are TRBV6-2 or TRBV6-3 and TRBJ2-4; 8 nucleotides line up with TRBD1. The ends lost 6 bases at V and 8 bases at J; junction bases unmatched: 15. This CDR3 is 16 amino acids long. CDR1 and CDR2 from the germline V gene are MNHEY and SVGEGT. This chain's CDR3 is CASRAFRQGKMDIQYF. The CDR3 bases are TGTGCCAGCAGGGCCTTTCGACAGGGGAAGATGGACATTCAGTACTTC.

This clonotype was seen repeatedly, ten times or more. The rearrangement uses TRBV20-1 and TRBJ2-5, with D unclear. Germline CDR1 is DFQATT and CDR2 is SNEGSKA (reference sequence). The CDR3 extends over 12 amino acids. Trimming left V 4 bases short and J 1 base short, with 7 bases between. This chain's CDR3 is CSATQPQETQYF. CDR3 coding DNA: TGCAGTGCTACACAGCCCCAAGAGACCCAGTACTTC.

A few counts support this clonotype. The V gene is TRBV2, the J gene TRBJ2-3; 13 positions match TRBD2. The J segment lost 0 bases and the V segment lost 6 bases, leaving 3 bases of the junction unmatched. The CDR3 loop spans 16 amino acids. Germline CDR1 and CDR2: SNHLY and FYNNEI. The CDR3 region is CASRRGLAGSTDTQYF. The CDR3 nucleotides read TGTGCCAGCAGGAGGGGACTAGCGGGAAGCACAGATACGCAGTATTTT.

This chain uses TRBV28 with TRBJ1-2, with 7 bases aligning to TRBD1. Losses at the gene ends were 3 bases for V and 4 bases for J; bases not matched to a gene: 2. This CDR3 region has 13 residues. The germline gives CDR1 MDHEN, CDR2 SYDVKM. CDR3 protein: CASSFGQAYGYTF. In nucleotides, the CDR3 is TGTGCCAGCAGTTTCGGACAGGCCTATGGCTACACCTTC.

This clonotype has more than one count but fewer than ten. The rearrangement uses TRBV7-3 and TRBJ2-1; D remains ambiguous. The CDR3 extends over 16 amino acids. V was cut by 11 bases and J by 4 bases, with 24 bases left in between. CDR1 and CDR2 (germline): SGHTA, FQGTGA. The CDR3 here is CAVSLNGRGTYNEQFF. CDR3 bases: TGTGCCGTCAGCTTAAATGGCAGAGGAACTTACAATGAGCAGTTCTTC.

This clonotype was seen repeatedly, ten times or more. The chain couples TRBV5-1 to TRBJ2-1; TRBD2 matches 9 bases. The CDR3 loop spans 14 amino acids. J gave up 8 bases and V 0 bases, and 3 bases lay outside the gene matches. Germline loops: CDR1 SGHRS, CDR2 YFSETQ. The CDR3 loop is CASSLGLAADEQFF. Here the CDR3 DNA reads TGCGCCAGCAGCTTGGGACTAGCGGCGGATGAGCAGTTCTTC.